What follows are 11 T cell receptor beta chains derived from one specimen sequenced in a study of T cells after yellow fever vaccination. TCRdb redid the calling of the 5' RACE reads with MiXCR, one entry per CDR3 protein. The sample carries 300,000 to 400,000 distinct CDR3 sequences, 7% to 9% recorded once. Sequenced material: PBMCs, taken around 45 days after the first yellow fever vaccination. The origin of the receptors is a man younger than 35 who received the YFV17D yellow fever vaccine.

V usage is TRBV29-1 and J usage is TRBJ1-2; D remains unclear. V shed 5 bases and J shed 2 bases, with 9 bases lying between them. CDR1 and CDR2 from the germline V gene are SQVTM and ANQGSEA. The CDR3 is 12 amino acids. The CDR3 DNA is TGCAGCGTTAAAGCTCGGAACTATGGCTACACCTTC. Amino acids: CSVKARNYGYTF. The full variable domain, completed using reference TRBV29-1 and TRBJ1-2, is SAVISQKPSRDICQRGTSLTIQCQVDSQVTMMFWYRQQPGQSLTLIATANQGSEATYESGFVIDKFPISRPNLTFSTLTVSNMSPEDSSIYLCSVKARNYGYTFGSGTRLTVV.

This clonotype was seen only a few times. Written as DNA, the CDR3 is TGTGCCAGCAGCTTAGAAGGTTGGGCAACCTCCTACAATGAGCAGTTCTTC. This sequence encodes CASSLEGWATSYNEQFF. J is TRBJ2-1 and V is TRBV11-2; no clear D gene. Germline-derived CDR1 and CDR2 are SGHAT and FQNNGV. V was cut by 0 bases and J by 0 bases, with 12 bases left in between. The CDR3 loop spans 17 amino acids.

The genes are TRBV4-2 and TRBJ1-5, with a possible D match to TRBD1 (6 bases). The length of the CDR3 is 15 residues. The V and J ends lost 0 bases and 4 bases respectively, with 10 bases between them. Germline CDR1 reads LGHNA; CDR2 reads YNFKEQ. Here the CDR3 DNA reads TGTGCCAGCAGCCAAGATCTTCAGGGGAATCAGCCCCAGCATTTT. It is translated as CASSQDLQGNQPQHF.

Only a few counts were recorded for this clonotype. In nucleotides, the CDR3 is TGCAGTGCTAGAGAAAGGACTAGCTGGGCAGATACGCAGTATTTT. It yields the protein CSARERTSWADTQYF. The chain combines TRBV20-1 with TRBJ2-3; 8 bases agree with TRBD2. The V segment lost 0 bases and the J segment 4 bases; nucleotides outside the gene matches: 6. The CDR3 is 15 residues long. Germline V lookup: CDR1 DFQATT, CDR2 SNEGSKA (reference sequence).

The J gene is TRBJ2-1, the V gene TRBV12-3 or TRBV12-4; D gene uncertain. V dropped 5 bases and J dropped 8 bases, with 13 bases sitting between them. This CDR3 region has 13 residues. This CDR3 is CASSPPGFDEQFF. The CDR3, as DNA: TGTGCCAGCAGTCCCCCGGGCTTCGATGAGCAGTTCTTC.

CDR3 loop: CSARGTILGEKLFF. As DNA, the CDR3 is TGCAGTGCTAGAGGGACCATCCTCGGTGAAAAACTGTTTTTT. The V call is TRBV20-1, the J call TRBJ1-4; D unresolved. Germline assignment: CDR1 DFQATT and CDR2 SNEGSKA (reference sequence). The CDR3 has 14 amino acids. V was cut by 1 base and J by 7 bases, with 13 bases left in between.

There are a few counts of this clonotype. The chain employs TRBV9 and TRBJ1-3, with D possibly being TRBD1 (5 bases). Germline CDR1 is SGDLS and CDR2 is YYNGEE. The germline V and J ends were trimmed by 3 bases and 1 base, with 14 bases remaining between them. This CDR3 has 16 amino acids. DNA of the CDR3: TGTGCCAGCAGCGCAAACAGGAGCCCTTCTGGAAACACCATATATTTT. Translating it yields CASSANRSPSGNTIYF. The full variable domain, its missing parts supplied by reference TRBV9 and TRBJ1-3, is DSGVTQTPKHLITATGQRVTLRCSPRSGDLSVYWYQQSLDQGLQFLIQYYNGEERAKGNILERFSAQQFPDLHSELNLSSLELGDSALYFCASSANRSPSGNTIYFGEGSWLTVV.

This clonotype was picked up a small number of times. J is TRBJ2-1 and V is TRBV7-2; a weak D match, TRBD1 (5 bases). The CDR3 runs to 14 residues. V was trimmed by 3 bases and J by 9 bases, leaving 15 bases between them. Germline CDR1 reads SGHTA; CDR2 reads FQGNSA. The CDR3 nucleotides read TGTGCCAGCAGCTTGGAGTCGTGGGGCGGTGAGCAGTTCTTC. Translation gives CASSLESWGGEQFF.

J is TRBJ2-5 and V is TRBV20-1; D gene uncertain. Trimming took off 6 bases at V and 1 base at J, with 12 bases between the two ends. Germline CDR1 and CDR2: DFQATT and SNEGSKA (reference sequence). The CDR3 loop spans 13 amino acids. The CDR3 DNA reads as TGCAGTGCAGGCATCCGGGTCCAAGAGACCCAGTACTTC. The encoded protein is CSAGIRVQETQYF.

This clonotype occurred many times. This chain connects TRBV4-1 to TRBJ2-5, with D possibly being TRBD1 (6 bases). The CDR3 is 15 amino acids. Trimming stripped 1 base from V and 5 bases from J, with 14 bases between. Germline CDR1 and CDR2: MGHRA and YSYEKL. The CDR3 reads CASSQALVGGETQYF. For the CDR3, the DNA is TGCGCCAGCAGCCAAGCATTGGTAGGGGGTGAGACCCAGTACTTC.

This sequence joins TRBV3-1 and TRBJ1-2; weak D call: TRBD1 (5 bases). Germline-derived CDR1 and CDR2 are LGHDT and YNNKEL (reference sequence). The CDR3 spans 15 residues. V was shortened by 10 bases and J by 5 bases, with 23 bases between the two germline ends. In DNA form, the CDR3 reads TGTGCCACCTCCCCGAGGGACTTCTACTTATATGGCTACACCTTC. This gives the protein CATSPRDFYLYGYTF.